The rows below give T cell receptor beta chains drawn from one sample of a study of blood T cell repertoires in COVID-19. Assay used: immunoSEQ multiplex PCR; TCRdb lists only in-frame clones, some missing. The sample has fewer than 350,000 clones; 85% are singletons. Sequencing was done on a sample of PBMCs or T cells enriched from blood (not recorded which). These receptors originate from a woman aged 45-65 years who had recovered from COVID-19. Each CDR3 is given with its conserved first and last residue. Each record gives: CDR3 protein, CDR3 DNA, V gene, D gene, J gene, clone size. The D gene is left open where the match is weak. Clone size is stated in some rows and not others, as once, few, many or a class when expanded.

cdr3_aa: CASSSYRGPGEQYF
cdr3_nt: TGCGCCAGCAGCAGCTACAGGGGGCCCGGGGAGCAGTACTTC
v_call: TRBV5-1
d_call: TRBD1
j_call: TRBJ2-7
clone_size: .

cdr3_aa: CAWSVHRIFAGNTIYF
cdr3_nt: TGTGCCTGGAGTGTACATCGAATCTTCGCTGGAAACACCATATATTTT
v_call: TRBV30
d_call: .
j_call: TRBJ1-3
clone_size: .

cdr3_aa: CASSYRPGQGRAEAFF
cdr3_nt: TGTGCCAGCAGTTACCGTCCCGGACAGGGGAGGGCTGAAGCTTTCTTT
v_call: TRBV6-5
d_call: TRBD1
j_call: TRBJ1-1
clone_size: .

cdr3_aa: CASSSPGTLQETQYF
cdr3_nt: TGTGCCAGCAGTTCTCCCGGGACATTACAAGAGACCCAGTACTTC
v_call: TRBV6-5
d_call: .
j_call: TRBJ2-5
clone_size: .

cdr3_aa: CSVDVQGENYGYTF
cdr3_nt: TGCAGCGTTGATGTGCAGGGGGAAAACTATGGCTACACCTTC
v_call: TRBV29-1
d_call: TRBD1
j_call: TRBJ1-2
clone_size: few

cdr3_aa: CASSLVSGNYGYTF
cdr3_nt: TGCGCCAGCAGCTTGGTGTCAGGGAACTATGGCTACACCTTC
v_call: TRBV5-1
d_call: .
j_call: TRBJ1-2
clone_size: .

cdr3_aa: CASSLAGEGSDTEAFF
cdr3_nt: TGTGCCAGCAGCTTAGCTGGGGAGGGATCCGACACTGAAGCTTTCTTT
v_call: TRBV7-9
d_call: .
j_call: TRBJ1-1
clone_size: .

cdr3_aa: CASSSLSTGELFF
cdr3_nt: TGTGCCAGCAGCTCCTTGAGTACCGGGGAGCTGTTTTTT
v_call: TRBV7-9
d_call: .
j_call: TRBJ2-2
clone_size: .

cdr3_aa: CASSEEPGGYSNQPQHF
cdr3_nt: TGTGCCAGCAGTGAAGAACCAGGGGGCTATAGCAATCAGCCCCAGCATTTT
v_call: TRBV6-1
d_call: TRBD1
j_call: TRBJ1-5
clone_size: .

cdr3_aa: CASSTGDPRRSTDTQYF
cdr3_nt: TGTGCCAGCAGCACAGGGGACCCCCGAAGGAGCACAGATACGCAGTATTTT
v_call: TRBV11-2
d_call: TRBD1
j_call: TRBJ2-3
clone_size: .

cdr3_aa: CSVEVQGDEQFF
cdr3_nt: TGCAGCGTTGAAGTGCAGGGGGATGAGCAGTTCTTC
v_call: TRBV29-1
d_call: TRBD1
j_call: TRBJ2-1
clone_size: .

cdr3_aa: CANPRGPYPYEQYF
cdr3_nt: TGTGCCAACCCGCGGGGGCCCTACCCATACGAGCAGTACTTC
v_call: TRBV6-5
d_call: .
j_call: TRBJ2-7
clone_size: .

cdr3_aa: CASSLTGGADTQYF
cdr3_nt: TGTGCCAGCAGCTTAACAGGGGGGGCAGATACGCAGTATTTT
v_call: TRBV7-9
d_call: .
j_call: TRBJ2-3
clone_size: .

cdr3_aa: CAISVVGSYEQYF
cdr3_nt: TGTGCCATCAGTGTCGTCGGCTCCTACGAGCAGTACTTC
v_call: TRBV10-3
d_call: .
j_call: TRBJ2-7
clone_size: .

cdr3_aa: CASGNPGQGAYRAEKLFF
cdr3_nt: TGTGCTAGTGGAAATCCGGGACAGGGGGCTTACCGGGCGGAAAAACTGTTTTTT
v_call: TRBV12-5
d_call: TRBD1
j_call: TRBJ1-4
clone_size: .

cdr3_aa: CASSDGVMDTEAFF
cdr3_nt: TGCGCCAGCAGCGACGGGGTTATGGACACTGAAGCTTTCTTT
v_call: TRBV4-3
d_call: .
j_call: TRBJ1-1
clone_size: many

cdr3_aa: CSASSPGNQPQHF
cdr3_nt: TGCAGTGCTAGTTCCCCCGGCAATCAGCCCCAGCATTTT
v_call: TRBV20-1
d_call: .
j_call: TRBJ1-5
clone_size: once

cdr3_aa: CASSSQGTIGPSEQYF
cdr3_nt: TGTGCCAGCAGCTCCCAGGGGACTATCGGGCCCTCCGAGCAGTACTTC
v_call: TRBV11-2
d_call: .
j_call: TRBJ2-7
clone_size: .

cdr3_aa: CASSQDRFSGNTIYF
cdr3_nt: TGTGCCAGCAGCCAAGACCGGTTCTCTGGAAACACCATATATTTT
v_call: TRBV4-2
d_call: .
j_call: TRBJ1-3
clone_size: .

cdr3_aa: CASEEQEHPTDTQYF
cdr3_nt: TGTGCCAGCGAGGAACAGGAGCACCCCACAGATACGCAGTATTTT
v_call: TRBV5-4
d_call: .
j_call: TRBJ2-3
clone_size: .

cdr3_aa: CASSQTGGRNSPLHF
cdr3_nt: TGTGCCAGCTCTCAGACAGGTGGCAGGAATTCACCCCTCCACTTT
v_call: TRBV18
d_call: .
j_call: TRBJ1-6
clone_size: .

cdr3_aa: CASSEWGQGKQTQYF
cdr3_nt: TGTGCCAGCAGTGAATGGGGACAGGGTAAACAGACCCAGTACTTC
v_call: TRBV25-1
d_call: TRBD1
j_call: TRBJ2-5
clone_size: once

cdr3_aa: CASRRTGGEKLFF
cdr3_nt: TGTGCCAGCAGACGGACAGGGGGCGAAAAACTGTTTTTT
v_call: TRBV6-5
d_call: TRBD1
j_call: TRBJ1-4
clone_size: few

cdr3_aa: CATSRTKGGRRWLDTEAFF
cdr3_nt: TGTGCCACCAGCAGAACCAAAGGGGGAAGACGGTGGTTGGACACTGAAGCTTTCTTT
v_call: TRBV15
d_call: .
j_call: TRBJ1-1
clone_size: .

cdr3_aa: CATSRDIQREKLFF
cdr3_nt: TGTGCCACCAGCAGAGATATTCAACGGGAAAAACTGTTTTTT
v_call: TRBV15
d_call: .
j_call: TRBJ1-4
clone_size: .

cdr3_aa: CASSNHRGEQYF
cdr3_nt: TGTGCCAGCAGCAATCACAGGGGTGAGCAGTACTTC
v_call: TRBV12-3/TRBV12-4
d_call: TRBD1
j_call: TRBJ2-7
clone_size: .

cdr3_aa: CASSLTTGHNTEAFF
cdr3_nt: TGTGCCAGCAGCCTAACGACAGGACACAACACTGAAGCTTTCTTT
v_call: TRBV3-1/TRBV3-2
d_call: .
j_call: TRBJ1-1
clone_size: .

cdr3_aa: CAWSGPGQGNSPLHF
cdr3_nt: TGTGCCTGGAGTGGTCCGGGACAGGGAAATTCACCCCTCCACTTT
v_call: TRBV30
d_call: TRBD1
j_call: TRBJ1-6
clone_size: .

cdr3_aa: CASSPPSYRGVFYEQYF
cdr3_nt: TGTGCCAGCTCACCACCGAGCTACAGGGGGGTATTTTACGAGCAGTACTTC
v_call: TRBV18
d_call: TRBD1
j_call: TRBJ2-7
clone_size: once

cdr3_aa: CASSVMTGTGDGYTF
cdr3_nt: TGTGCCAGCAGCGTCATGACCGGGACGGGGGATGGCTACACCTTC
v_call: TRBV7-9
d_call: .
j_call: TRBJ1-2
clone_size: .

cdr3_aa: CASSPQTGEGNTEAFF
cdr3_nt: TGTGCCAGCAGTCCCCAGACAGGGGAGGGGAACACTGAAGCTTTCTTT
v_call: TRBV28
d_call: TRBD1
j_call: TRBJ1-1
clone_size: few

cdr3_aa: CASSAAGYYEQYF
cdr3_nt: TGTGCCAGCAGCGCAGCAGGGTACTACGAGCAGTACTTC
v_call: TRBV7-9
d_call: .
j_call: TRBJ2-7
clone_size: once

cdr3_aa: CASSLGDRVNYGYTF
cdr3_nt: TGTGCCAGCAGCTTGGGGGACAGGGTTAACTATGGCTACACCTTC
v_call: TRBV13
d_call: TRBD1
j_call: TRBJ1-2
clone_size: .